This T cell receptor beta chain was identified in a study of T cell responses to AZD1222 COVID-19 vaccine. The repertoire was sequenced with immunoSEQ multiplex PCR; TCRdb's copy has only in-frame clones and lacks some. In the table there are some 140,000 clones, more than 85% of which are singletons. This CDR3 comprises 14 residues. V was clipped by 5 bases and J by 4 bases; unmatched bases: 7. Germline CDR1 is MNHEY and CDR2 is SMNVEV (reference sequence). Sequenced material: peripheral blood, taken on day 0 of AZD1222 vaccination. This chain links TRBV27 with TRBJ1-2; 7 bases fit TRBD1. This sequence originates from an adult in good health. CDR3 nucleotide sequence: TGTGCCAGCAGTGCTGGACAGGCGCCCTATGGCTACACCTTC. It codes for CASSAGQAPYGYTF.